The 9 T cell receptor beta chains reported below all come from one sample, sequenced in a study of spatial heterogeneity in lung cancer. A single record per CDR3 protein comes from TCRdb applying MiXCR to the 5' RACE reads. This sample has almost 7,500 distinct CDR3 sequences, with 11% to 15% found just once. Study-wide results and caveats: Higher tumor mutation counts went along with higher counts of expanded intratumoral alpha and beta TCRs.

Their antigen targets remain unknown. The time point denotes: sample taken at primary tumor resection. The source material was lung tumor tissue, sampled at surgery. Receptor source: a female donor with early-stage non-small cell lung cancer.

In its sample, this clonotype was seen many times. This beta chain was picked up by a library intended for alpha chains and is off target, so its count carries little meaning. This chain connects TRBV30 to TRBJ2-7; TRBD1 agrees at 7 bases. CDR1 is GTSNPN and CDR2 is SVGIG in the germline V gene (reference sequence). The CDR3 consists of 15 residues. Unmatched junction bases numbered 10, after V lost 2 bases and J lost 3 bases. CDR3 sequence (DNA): TGTGCCTGGAGTAGGGACAGAACCCTCTTCTACGAGCAGTACTTC. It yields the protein CAWSRDRTLFYEQYF. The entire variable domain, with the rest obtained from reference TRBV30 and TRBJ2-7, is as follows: SQTIHQWPATLVQPVGSPLSLECTVEGTSNPNLYWYRQAAGRGLQLLFYSVGIGQISSEVPQNLSASRPQDRQFILSSKKLLLSDSGFYLCAWSRDRTLFYEQYFGPGTRLTVT.

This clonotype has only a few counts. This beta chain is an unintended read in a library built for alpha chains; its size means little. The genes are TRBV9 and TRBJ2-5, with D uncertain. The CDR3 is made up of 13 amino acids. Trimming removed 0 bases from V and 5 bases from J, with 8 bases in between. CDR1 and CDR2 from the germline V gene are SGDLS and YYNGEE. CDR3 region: CASSVGGLETQYF. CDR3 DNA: TGTGCCAGCAGCGTAGGAGGTTTGGAGACCCAGTACTTC.

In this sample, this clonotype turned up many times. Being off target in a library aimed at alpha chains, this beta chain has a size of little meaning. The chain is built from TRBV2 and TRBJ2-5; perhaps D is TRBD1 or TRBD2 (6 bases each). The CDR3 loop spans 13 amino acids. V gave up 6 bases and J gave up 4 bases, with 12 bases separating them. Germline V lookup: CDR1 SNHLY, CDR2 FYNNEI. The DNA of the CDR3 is TGTGCCAGCAGCGCCGGGGGCCGAGAGACCCAGTACTTC. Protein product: CASSAGGRETQYF.

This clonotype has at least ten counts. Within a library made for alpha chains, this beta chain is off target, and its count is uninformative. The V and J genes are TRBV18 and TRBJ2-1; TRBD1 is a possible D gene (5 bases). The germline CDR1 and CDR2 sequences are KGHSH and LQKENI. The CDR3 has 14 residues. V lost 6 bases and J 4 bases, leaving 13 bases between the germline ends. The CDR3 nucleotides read TGTGCCAGCTCTTTTGTGACAGCATACAATGAGCAGTTCTTC. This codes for CASSFVTAYNEQFF. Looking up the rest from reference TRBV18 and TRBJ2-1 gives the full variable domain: NAGVMQNPRHLVRRRGQEARLRCSPMKGHSHVYWYRQLPEEGLKFMVYLQKENIIDESGMPKERFSAEFPKEGPSILRIQQVVRGDSAAYFCASSFVTAYNEQFFGPGTRLTVL.

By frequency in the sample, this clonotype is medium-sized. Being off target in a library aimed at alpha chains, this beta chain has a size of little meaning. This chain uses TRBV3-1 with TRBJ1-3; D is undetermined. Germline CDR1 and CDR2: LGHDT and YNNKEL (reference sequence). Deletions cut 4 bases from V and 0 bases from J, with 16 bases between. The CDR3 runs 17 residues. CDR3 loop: CASSRHLPGISGNTIYF. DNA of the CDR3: TGTGCCAGCAGCCGACACCTTCCAGGTATCTCTGGAAACACCATATATTTT.

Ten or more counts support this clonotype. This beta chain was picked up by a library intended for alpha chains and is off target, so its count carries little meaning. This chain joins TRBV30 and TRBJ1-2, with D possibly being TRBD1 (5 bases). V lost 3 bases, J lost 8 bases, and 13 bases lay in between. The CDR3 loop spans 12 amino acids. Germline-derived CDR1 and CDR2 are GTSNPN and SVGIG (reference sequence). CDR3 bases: TGTGCCTGGAGGCCAGGGATGGAGGGCTACACCTTC. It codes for CAWRPGMEGYTF. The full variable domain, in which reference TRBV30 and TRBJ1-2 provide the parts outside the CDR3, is SQTIHQWPATLVQPVGSPLSLECTVEGTSNPNLYWYRQAAGRGLQLLFYSVGIGQISSEVPQNLSASRPQDRQFILSSKKLLLSDSGFYLCAWRPGMEGYTFGSGTRLTVV.

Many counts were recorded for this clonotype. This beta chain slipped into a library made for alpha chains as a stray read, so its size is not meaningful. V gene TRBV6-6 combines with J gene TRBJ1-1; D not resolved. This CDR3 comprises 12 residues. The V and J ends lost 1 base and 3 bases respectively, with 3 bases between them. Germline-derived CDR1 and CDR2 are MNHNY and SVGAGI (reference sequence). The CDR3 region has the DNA TGTGCCAGCAGTTACTGGGACACTGAAGCTTTCTTT. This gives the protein CASSYWDTEAFF.

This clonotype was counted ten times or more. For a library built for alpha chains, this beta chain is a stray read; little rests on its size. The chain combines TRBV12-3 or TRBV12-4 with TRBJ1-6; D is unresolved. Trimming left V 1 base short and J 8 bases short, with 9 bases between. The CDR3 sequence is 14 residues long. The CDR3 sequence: CASSLGIEHSPLHF. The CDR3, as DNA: TGTGCCAGCAGTTTAGGCATAGAGCATTCACCCCTCCACTTT.

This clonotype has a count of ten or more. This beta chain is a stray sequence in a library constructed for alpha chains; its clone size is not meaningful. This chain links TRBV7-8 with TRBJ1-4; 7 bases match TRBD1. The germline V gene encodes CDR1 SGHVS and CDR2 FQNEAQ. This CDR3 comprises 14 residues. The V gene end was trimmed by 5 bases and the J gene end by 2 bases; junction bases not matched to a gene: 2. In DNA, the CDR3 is TGTGCCAGCAGCCCGGGACAGACTAATGAAAAACTGTTTTTT. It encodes CASSPGQTNEKLFF. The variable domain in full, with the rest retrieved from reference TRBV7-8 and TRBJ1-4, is GAGVSQSPRYKVAKRGQDVALRCDPISGHVSLFWYQQALGQGPEFLTYFQNEAQLDKSGLPSDRFFAERPEGSVSTLKIQRTQQEDSAVYLCASSPGQTNEKLFFGSGTQLSVL.